This record looks at one T cell receptor beta chain sequence and its context. This CDR3 has 14 amino acids. From germline, CDR1 is MNHEY and CDR2 SVGAGI. Deletions cut 7 bases from V and 7 bases from J, with 16 bases between. The data belong to a study of blood T cell repertoires in COVID-19. TCRdb's copy holds only in-frame clones and misses some; the assay was immunoSEQ multiplex PCR. The sample consists of about half a million clones, 80% to 90% of them appearing once. V is TRBV6-5 and J is TRBJ1-4, with D possibly TRBD1 on 6 matching bases. This sequence was found in a man between 18 and 35 years old with COVID-19, enrolled during active disease. The sequenced sample consisted of peripheral blood. CDR3 nucleotide sequence: TGTGCCAGCAATTCCGGGACAAACTTTGAAAAACTGTTTTTT. It codes for CASNSGTNFEKLFF.